This TCR beta chain was identified in a study of blood T cell repertoires in COVID-19. The overall study: Whether acute or convalescent, the COVID-19 samples came from the United States, Italy and Spain.

CDR1 and CDR2 (germline): GTSNPN, SVGIG (reference sequence). The V gene end was trimmed by 1 base and the J gene end by 4 bases; junction bases not matched to a gene: 8. CDR3 length: 17 amino acids. Some clones are missing from TCRdb's copy, which holds only in-frame ones; the method was immunoSEQ multiplex PCR. The sample carries under 85,000 clones, around three quarters recorded once. This sequence was found in a woman over 75 with active or convalescent COVID-19. This chain uses TRBV30 with TRBJ2-2, with TRBD2 matching over 11 bases. Input material: peripheral blood. The CDR3 protein is CAWSGEASGGSTGELFF. CDR3 nucleotide sequence: TGTGCCTGGAGTGGGGAGGCTAGCGGGGGGAGCACCGGGGAGCTGTTTTTT.